This TCR beta chain comes out of a study of spatial heterogeneity in lung cancer (dated by TCRdb to between 2018 and 2021). Background on the whole study: More beta-chain than alpha-chain transcripts were consistently detected, likely reflecting higher beta-chain transcript abundance. Both alpha and beta chains were TCR-sequenced in samples taken at surgery, namely 220 tumor regions, approximately 66 matched nontumor lung samples and 50 to 60 PBMC samples. In non-small cell lung cancer, the study quantitatively compared TCR alpha and beta repertoires across several tumor regions, matched nontumor lung, and blood. In the raw uncorrected reads, each unique combination of TCR and UMI appeared more than ten times on average. Nonsynonymous mutation counts, determined by whole-exome sequencing of tumor tissue, were related to features of the TCR repertoire.

What the study reported, not specific to this receptor: Ubiquitous expanded tumor TCRs showed up in blood more often at tumor resection than at routine follow-up. Confirming at a functional level the hypothesis that regional TCRs recognize regional mutations was considered to require additional single-cell paired TCR alpha and beta sequencing.

This clonotype was detected ten times or more. Its antigen is not yet known. Base qualities are missing; no much larger clone stands one base away. Library preparation used 5' RACE. Reads for this sample came from a NextSeq 500. To allow correction of PCR and sequencing errors, the TCR library protocol tagged every TCR cDNA molecule with a unique molecular identifier. Processing in the source paper ran as follows. Decombinator tools were used for TCR identification, UMI-based error correction and CDR3 extraction. TCRs above a frequency of 2 per 1,000, corresponding to the top 1% of the tumor frequency distribution, were defined as expanded. Renyi diversity was computed with the R vegan package after each repertoire had been subsampled 100 times to 5,000 TCRs. CDR3 similarity networks were built from amino acid triplet string-kernel similarity, connecting CDR3s with pairwise similarity above 0.82. Through fastp at Q25 and MiXCR, TCRdb rebuilt clones from the public reads, retaining in-frame beta chains. Identical CDR3 protein sequences are pooled into one entry, listed with their most common genes and DNA. TCRdb's processing, not the authors', yielded these V and J calls. Counted in this sample were 20,000 to 25,000 distinct CDR3 sequences; about 5.6% of them appeared once. The top ten clonotypes cover 30% to 35% of the sample.

V loses 5 bases, J loses 9 bases, and the germline ends lie 20 bases apart. From the germline V gene, CDR1 is SGHNT and CDR2 is YENEEA. The CDR3 runs 15 amino acids, cysteine and phenylalanine included. Only the CDR3 portion is preserved as DNA: 45 bases, with reading frame beginning at the first base. According to the study, the label for this sample's time point signals: sample taken at primary tumor resection. The donors were 60 to 80 patients from the lung TRACERx cohort who had early-stage, untreated non-small cell lung cancer. TCR sequencing used whole RNA extracted from tumor and nontumor lung tissue, or from cryopreserved PBMC samples, without cell sorting. Only patients with enough RNA available from two or more tumor regions were chosen for TCR sequencing.

Material: PBMCs, obtained at surgery. Recombination linked TRBV11-3 to TRBJ2-1; D gene: possibly TRBD2, on 5 matching bases. The origin of this receptor is a male donor with early-stage non-small cell lung cancer. The CDR3: CASSPNSNPGSEQFF. The DNA sequence is as follows: TGTGCCAGCAGCCCAAACTCCAACCCGGGGAGTGAGCAGTTCTTC.